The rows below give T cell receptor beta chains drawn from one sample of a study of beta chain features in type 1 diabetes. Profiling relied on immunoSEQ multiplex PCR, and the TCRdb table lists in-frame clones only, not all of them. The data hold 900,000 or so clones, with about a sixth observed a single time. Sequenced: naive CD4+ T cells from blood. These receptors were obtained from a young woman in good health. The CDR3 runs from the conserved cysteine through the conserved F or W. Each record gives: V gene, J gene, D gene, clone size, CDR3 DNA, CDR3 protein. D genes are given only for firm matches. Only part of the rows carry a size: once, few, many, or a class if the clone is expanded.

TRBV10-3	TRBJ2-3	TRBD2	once	TGTGCCAGCAGACGCGCGTTAGCGGGAGGGTCAGATACGCAGTATTTT	CASRRALAGGSDTQYF
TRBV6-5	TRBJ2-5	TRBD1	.	TGTGCCAGCAGTTTTACAGGGGTCGGTGAGACCCAGTACTTC	CASSFTGVGETQYF
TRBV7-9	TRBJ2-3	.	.	TGTGCCAGCAGCTCACAGGGGGGGAGCACAGATACGCAGTATTTT	CASSSQGGSTDTQYF
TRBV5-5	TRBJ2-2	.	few	TGTGCCAGCAGCTTCTACCGGGAACGGGGCGGGGAGCTGTTTTTT	CASSFYRERGGELFF
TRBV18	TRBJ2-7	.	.	TGTGCCAGCTCACGAACGGGGACCGAGGGAGCTTTCTACGAGCAGTACTTC	CASSRTGTEGAFYEQYF
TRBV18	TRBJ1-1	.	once	TGTGCCAGCTCACCAGGCATGGACACTGAAGCTTTCTTT	CASSPGMDTEAFF
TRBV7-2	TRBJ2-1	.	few	TGTGCCAGCAGCCAAATATACAATGAGCAGTTCTTC	CASSQIYNEQFF
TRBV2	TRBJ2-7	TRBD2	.	TGTGCCAGCAGTTCGTCCGGGGGGGGTACGTACGAGCAGTACTTC	CASSSSGGGTYEQYF
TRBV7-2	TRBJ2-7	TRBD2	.	TGTGCCAGCAGCTTTTTCGGGACTAGCGGGAAGGGGGAGCAGTACTTC	CASSFFGTSGKGEQYF
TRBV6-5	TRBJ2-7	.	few	TGTGCCAGCATAAGTACGATAACGGGCGAGCAGTACTTC	CASISTITGEQYF
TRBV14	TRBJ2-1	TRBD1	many	TGTGCCAGCAGCGAACAGGGGTTCGGGTACAATGAGCAGTTCTTC	CASSEQGFGYNEQFF
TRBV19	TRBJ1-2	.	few	TGTGCCAGTAGTACTTCGGCAGGGTTCGGCTATGGCTACACCTTC	CASSTSAGFGYGYTF
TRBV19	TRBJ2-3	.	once	TGTGCCAGTTCCAGCGGGTGGGGGACAGATACGCAGTATTTT	CASSSGWGTDTQYF
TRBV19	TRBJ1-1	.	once	TGTGCCAGTACGTTACCCCCGAACACTGAAGCTTTCTTT	CASTLPPNTEAFF
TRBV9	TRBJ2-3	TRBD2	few	TGTGCCAGCAGCGGGACTAGTACAACCTCAGATACGCAGTATTTT	CASSGTSTTSDTQYF
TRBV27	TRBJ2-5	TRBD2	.	TGTGCCAGCAGCACCTGGGGGGGTAGGGAGACCCAGTACTTC	CASSTWGGRETQYF
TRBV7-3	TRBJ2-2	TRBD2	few	TGTGCCAGCAGCTTCTCTTCGGGACTAGTGGGTACCGGGGAGCTGTTTTTT	CASSFSSGLVGTGELFF
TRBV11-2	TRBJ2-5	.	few	TGTGCCAGCAGCTTAGGTTACAGGCAAGAGACCCAGTACTTC	CASSLGYRQETQYF
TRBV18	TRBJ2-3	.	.	TGTGCCAGCGCTGAGGCGCCCGGCGTTGATACGCAGTATTTT	CASAEAPGVDTQYF
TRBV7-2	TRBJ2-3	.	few	TGTGCCAGCAGCTTAGTTGGGAGCAGCCGCACAGATACGCAGTATTTT	CASSLVGSSRTDTQYF
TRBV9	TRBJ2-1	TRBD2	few	TGTGCCAGCAGCGTACAAGCGGGGCTCTACAATGAGCAGTTCTTC	CASSVQAGLYNEQFF
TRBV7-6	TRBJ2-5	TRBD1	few	TGTGCCAGCAGCTACAGGACAGGGGGCTATGGCACTAGCGAAGAGACCCAGTACTTC	CASSYRTGGYGTSEETQYF
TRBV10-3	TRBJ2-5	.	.	TGTGCCATCTCGGACCAAGAGACCCAGTACTTC	CAISDQETQYF
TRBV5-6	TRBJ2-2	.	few	TGTGCCAGCAGCTTGGCCGCCGCCGGGGAGCTGTTTTTT	CASSLAAAGELFF
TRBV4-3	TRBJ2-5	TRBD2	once	TGCGCCAGCAGCCAAGATCTAGCGGGAGTGGGGGAGACCCAGTACTTC	CASSQDLAGVGETQYF
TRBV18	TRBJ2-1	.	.	TGTGCCAGCTCACCCACTGAGGGCGGGATGGGAGATGAGCAGTTCTTC	CASSPTEGGMGDEQFF
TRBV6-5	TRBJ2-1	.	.	TGTGCCACCCGTACCGGGGTAAGCTCCTACAATGAGCAGTTCTTC	CATRTGVSSYNEQFF
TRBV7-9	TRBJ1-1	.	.	TGTGCCAGCAGCACCCGTCAGGGCTCAGGGAACACTGAAGCTTTCTTT	CASSTRQGSGNTEAFF
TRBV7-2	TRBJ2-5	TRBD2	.	TGTGCCAGCAGCTTCCCCGTGGGGGGGAATCTAGGGACCCAGTACTTC	CASSFPVGGNLGTQYF
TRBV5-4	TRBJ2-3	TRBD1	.	TGTGCCAGCAGCCGAAATCCGGGACAGGGGAGCACAGATACGCAGTATTTT	CASSRNPGQGSTDTQYF
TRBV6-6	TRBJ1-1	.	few	TGTGCCAGCAGCCGACAGGATACTGAAGCTTTCTTT	CASSRQDTEAFF
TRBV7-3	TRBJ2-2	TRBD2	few	TGTGCCAGCAGCTTAAGGCCCTTGTCTAGCGGTACCGGGGAGCTGTTTTTT	CASSLRPLSSGTGELFF
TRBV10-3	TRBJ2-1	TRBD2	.	TGTGCCATCAGCCCGCGTGTGGGGGTAGCGGGAGAGGATGAGCAGTTCTTC	CAISPRVGVAGEDEQFF
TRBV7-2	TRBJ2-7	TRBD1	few	TGTGCCAGCAGCTTAGTATCAGGGGGCGAAACCTACGAGCAGTACTTC	CASSLVSGGETYEQYF
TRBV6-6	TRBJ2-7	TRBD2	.	TGTGCCAGCAGTCTGAGGACTAGCGGGAGCTCAGACGAGCAGTACTTC	CASSLRTSGSSDEQYF
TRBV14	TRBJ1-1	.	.	TGTGCCAGCAGCGTGTGGGGGAACACTGAAGCTTTCTTT	CASSVWGNTEAFF
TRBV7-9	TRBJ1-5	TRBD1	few	TGTGCCAGCAGTCTACAGGGGAATCAGCCCCAGCATTTT	CASSLQGNQPQHF
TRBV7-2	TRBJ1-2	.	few	TGTGCCAGCAGCTTGGGACGGCCAGTGGGATATGGCTACACCTTC	CASSLGRPVGYGYTF
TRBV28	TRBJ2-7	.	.	TGTGCCAGCATTTCAGGGGAATACGAGCAGTACTTC	CASISGEYEQYF
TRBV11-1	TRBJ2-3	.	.	TGTGCCAGCAGCGATCGTGTGCGTAAGCGGACAGATACGCAGTATTTT	CASSDRVRKRTDTQYF
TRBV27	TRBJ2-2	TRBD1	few	TGTGCCAGCAGTTTGTCGGACAGGCGGGCCGGGGAGCTGTTTTTT	CASSLSDRRAGELFF
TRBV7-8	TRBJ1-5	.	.	TGTGCCAGCAGCCGGAGAGTTGTAGACAGCAATAGCAATCAGCCCCAGCATTTT	CASSRRVVDSNSNQPQHF
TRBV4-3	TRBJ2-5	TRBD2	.	TGCGCCAGCAGCCAATCACTAGCGGGAGTGAGGGAGACCCAGTACTTC	CASSQSLAGVRETQYF
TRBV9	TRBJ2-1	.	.	TGTGCCAGCAGCACGACAACAGAAGCGGCCAATGAGCAGTTCTTC	CASSTTTEAANEQFF
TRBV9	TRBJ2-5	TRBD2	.	TGTGCCAGCAGCGTAGGACTAGCGGGCCCCCAAGAGACCCAGTACTTC	CASSVGLAGPQETQYF
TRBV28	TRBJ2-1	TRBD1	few	TGTGCCAGCAGGACCACAGGGGGTAGCGATGAGCAGTTCTTC	CASRTTGGSDEQFF
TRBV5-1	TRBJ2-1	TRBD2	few	TGCGCCAGCAGCCCCCAGACAGCGGGAGTCCACAATGAGCAGTTCTTC	CASSPQTAGVHNEQFF
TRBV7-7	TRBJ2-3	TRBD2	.	TGTGCTAGCAGCTTAAAGTCAACTAGCGGGAGTAGAGATACGCAGTATTTT	CASSLKSTSGSRDTQYF
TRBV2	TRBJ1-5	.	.	TGTGCCAGCAGTGAAGAGTATCAGCCCCAGCATTTT	CASSEEYQPQHF
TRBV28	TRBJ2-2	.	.	TGTGCCAGCAGCGAAGGCCAGAACACCGGGGAGCTGTTTTTT	CASSEGQNTGELFF
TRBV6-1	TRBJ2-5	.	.	TGTGCCAGCAGTGCATTGGGCCATTTTTGGGAGACCCAGTACTTC	CASSALGHFWETQYF
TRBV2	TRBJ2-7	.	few	TGTGCCAGCAGTGTGGTGGAGAACGAGCAGTACTTC	CASSVVENEQYF
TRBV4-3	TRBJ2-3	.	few	TGCGCCAGCAGCCAGCGACTTAGCACAGATACGCAGTATTTT	CASSQRLSTDTQYF
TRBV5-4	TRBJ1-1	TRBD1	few	TGTGCCAGCAGCTTGGCCTTCAGGGGGACCACTGAAGCTTTCTTT	CASSLAFRGTTEAFF
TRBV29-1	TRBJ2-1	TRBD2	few	TGCAGCTCCCTGGTCGCAAGCGGGGGGGAGCAGTTCTTC	CSSLVASGGEQFF
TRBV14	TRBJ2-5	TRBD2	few	TGTGCCAGCAGTGCGGGGGTGACCCAGTACTTC	CASSAGVTQYF
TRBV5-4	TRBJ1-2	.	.	TGTGCCGGGGCGACAGACCAATACTATGGCTACACCTTC	CAGATDQYYGYTF